The sequence of this T cell receptor beta chain was determined in a study of blood T cells in healthy people across ages (dated by TCRdb to between 2015 and 2016). At the level of the whole study: Template switching captured roughly one uniquely barcoded TCR beta cDNA molecule per two T cells in model experiments. To avoid experimental bias, donors of different ages were distributed randomly across sequencing lanes. For two donors (one aged 18 to 30 and one aged 80 or older), the study analyzed two additional independent replicas of 1 million unique cDNA reads from the same blood draw. To track age-related changes in TCR beta repertoire diversity, the study relied on deep sequencing normalized with unique cDNA molecular identifiers. The donors were divided into four age groups: young (average around 16 years), middle-aged (approximately 41), aged (roughly 66) and long-lived (about 84). Results the study describes overall, beyond this receptor: The CMV infection status of donors was not known, potentially confounding age-related changes in expanded clonotypes. Estimates of total diversity based on one million sequenced T cells were regarded as lower bounds and as underestimates. Observed TCR beta diversity per million T cells fell roughly linearly with age, and a significant reduction was already apparent by age roughly 40. There was a strong correlation between observed TCR beta diversity and the percentage of naive T cells measured by flow cytometry. Bulk unsorted PBMC profiling prevented conclusive comparison of naive and antigen-experienced compartments. Compared with the aged group, more naive CD4+ T cells, fewer expanded clones and increased TCR diversity were shown by the long-lived group, suggesting age selection.

Library method: 5' RACE. TCRdb lists the instrument as Illumina HiSeq 2500. A second PCR of about 7 to 12 cycles was run with a J-beta primer mix and a sample-barcoded 5' primer. A unique molecular identifier was introduced onto each TCR beta cDNA molecule by a template-switch 5' adaptor carrying 12 random nucleotides. Each sample yielded at least 2.5 million CDR3-containing paired-end reads. All of the RNA was converted into first-strand cDNA using the Mint cDNA synthesis kit, with a TRBC-specific oligonucleotide serving as the primer. All cDNA was treated with uracil-DNA glycosylase and then went through a first 18-cycle PCR with the universal primers M1SS and BC2_uni_R. Regarding the original processing steps: Normalization of each sample was performed by random selection of 1 million high-quality reads, each carrying a distinct molecular identifier. Reads with shared molecular identifiers were discarded instead of being binned into consensus sequences. CDR3 identification, clonotype clustering and error correction used MiTCR with a Q25 quality threshold and the strictest error-elimination algorithm. A nonparametric unseen species model with Euler transformation was used to estimate a lower bound on total TCR beta diversity. TCRdb trimmed the raw reads at Q25, called clones with MiXCR and kept productive beta chains. Rows with one shared CDR3 protein collapse into an entry with the most common genes and DNA. The V and J calls shown here were made by TCRdb, not taken from the authors' results. Here the sample has roughly 790,000 distinct CDR3 sequences; roughly 43% occur a single time. The leading ten clones occupy 20% to 25% of the sample.

CDR1 and CDR2 were assigned from the germline V gene as SGHDT and YYEEEE. V and J are trimmed by 1 base and 4 bases, and the gene matches miss 2 bases of the junction. The CDR3 sequence holds 13 residues, the cysteine and phenylalanine included. The CDR3 DNA has 39 bases and is translated from base 1. The sample holds a few counts of this clonotype. Its binding antigen is unknown. Base qualities are missing; no much larger clone stands one base away. The donors were 40 or so Caucasian individuals from Russia, aged roughly 6 to 100 years, who were systemically healthy. Each donor gave ten milliliters of peripheral blood, drawn into EDTA-treated Vacutainer tubes. Ficoll-Paque density-gradient centrifugation was used to isolate PBMCs, with at least 7 million per sample. Total RNA, at least 5 micrograms per sample, was extracted from PBMCs with Trizol reagent. The percentages of naive CD45RAhigh/CD27high T cells were determined by flow cytometry on a PBMC aliquot from every donor.

The sequence was obtained from a woman aged 55-70 years in good health. The V gene is TRBV5-6 and the J gene is TRBJ2-7, with 7 bases in between that match TRBD1. Material: blood. DNA sequence: TGTGCCAGCAGCTTGAGGGGGCAGTACGAGCAGTACTTC. Protein translation: CASSLRGQYEQYF.